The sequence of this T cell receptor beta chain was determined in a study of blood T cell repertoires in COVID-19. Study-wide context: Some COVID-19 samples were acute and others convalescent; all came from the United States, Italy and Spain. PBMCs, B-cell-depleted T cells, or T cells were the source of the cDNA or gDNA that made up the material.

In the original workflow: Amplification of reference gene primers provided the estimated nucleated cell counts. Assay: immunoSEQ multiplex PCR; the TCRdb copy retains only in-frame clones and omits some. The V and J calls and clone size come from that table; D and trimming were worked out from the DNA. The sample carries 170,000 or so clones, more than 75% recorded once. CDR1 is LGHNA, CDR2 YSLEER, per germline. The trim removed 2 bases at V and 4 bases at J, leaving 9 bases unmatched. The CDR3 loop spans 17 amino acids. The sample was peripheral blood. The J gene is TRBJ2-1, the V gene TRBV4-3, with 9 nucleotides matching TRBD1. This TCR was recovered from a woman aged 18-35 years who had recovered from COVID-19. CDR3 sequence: CASSQHKTGTGYNEQFF. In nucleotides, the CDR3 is TGCGCCAGCAGCCAACATAAGACCGGGACAGGGTACAATGAGCAGTTCTTC.